This passage covers 19 T cell receptor beta chains from one sample sequenced in a study of blood T cell repertoires in COVID-19 (dated by TCRdb to the early 2020s). The method behind the library was the immunoSEQ multiplex PCR assay. TCRdb provides this immuneACCESS table in a form limited to in-frame rearrangements. Some clones are lacking; in checked studies, under half of them reflect an unresolved V gene, and why the rest are absent is not known. Counted in this sample were hundreds of thousands of clones; about 91% of them appeared once. Approximately 15% of the sample comes from the top ten. Sequencing used PBMCs or T cells enriched from blood (not recorded which). These receptors were collected from a woman aged 45-59 years with acute COVID-19.

Points on this clone: One junction end does not reproduce the germline sequence, and a read error may be involved. The chain combines TRBV2 with TRBJ1-1; D unclear. Germline CDR1 is SNHLY and CDR2 is FYNNEI. CDR3 length: 12 residues. The chain's CDR3 is CAGRNSNTEAFF. Written as DNA, the CDR3 is TGTGCCGGCAGGAACAGCAACACTGAAGCTTTCTTT.

Concerning this clone itself: Relative to the germline gene, one junction end is altered; a read error may explain this. The chain has TRBV7-7 and TRBJ2-2; 13 nucleotides agree with TRBD2. The CDR3 has 15 amino acids. Germline CDR1 and CDR2: SSHAT and FNYEAQ (reference sequence). This CDR3 is CASSRTSGSTGELFF. The CDR3 nucleotides read TGTGCTAGCAGCCGGACTAGCGGGAGCACCGGGGAGCTGTTTTTT.

The gene calls are TRBV27 and TRBJ1-5; 9 bases are a match to TRBD1. This CDR3 is built from 14 residues. The V gene's germline CDR1 is MNHEY and CDR2 SMNVEV (reference sequence). V lost 4 bases, J lost 7 bases, and 5 bases stayed unmatched. CDR3 amino acids: CASSSRQGGQPQHF. The CDR3 nucleotides read TGTGCCAGCAGTTCCCGACAGGGGGGACAGCCCCAGCATTTT.

As to this clone: The same CDR3 is also encoded by other DNA sequences in this sample. V usage is TRBV20-1 and J usage is TRBJ2-7; D is unclear. Trimming left V 4 bases short and J 4 bases short, with 8 bases between. The CDR3 runs to 11 residues. The germline V gene has CDR1 DFQATT and CDR2 SNEGSKA (reference sequence). As DNA, the CDR3 is TGCAGTGCTACTTCCTTGTACGAGCAGTACTTC. It encodes CSATSLYEQYF.

This clone came up once. The genes are TRBV4-1 and TRBJ1-2; TRBD1 might be the D (6 bases). V dropped 0 bases and J dropped 10 bases, with 15 bases sitting between them. Germline CDR1 reads MGHRA; CDR2 reads YSYEKL. CDR3 length equals 14 residues. CDR3 coding DNA: TGCGCCAGCAGCCAAGATAGGGGACACTCTTTCTACACCTTC. This encodes CASSQDRGHSFYTF.

The V call is TRBV6-5, the J call TRBJ2-1; D possibly corresponds to TRBD2 (6 bases). Germline V lookup: CDR1 MNHEY, CDR2 SVGAGI. Between the trimmed V and J ends, which lost 9 bases and 4 bases, there was a span of 16 bases. The CDR3 consists of 14 residues. This chain's CDR3 is CASKRARVYNEQFF. Written as DNA, the CDR3 is TGTGCCAGTAAGCGGGCTCGGGTATACAATGAGCAGTTCTTC.

The chain combines TRBV12-3 or TRBV12-4 with TRBJ2-7; no clear D gene. The CDR3 covers 13 residues. The V end lost 6 bases, the J end lost 9 bases, and 18 bases lay between the germline ends. CDR3 amino acids: CASSPSEHLGQYF. The CDR3 DNA sequence: TGTGCCAGCAGCCCCTCTGAACACCTAGGGCAGTACTTC.

The CDR3 DNA reads as TGTGCCAGCAGTTTGACTTTGAACACTGAAGCTTTCTTT. Its protein product is CASSLTLNTEAFF. This chain uses TRBV27 with TRBJ1-1, with D hard to call. This CDR3 is 13 amino acids long. Germline V CDR1 and CDR2: MNHEY, SMNVEV (reference sequence). V dropped 3 bases and J dropped 0 bases, with 5 bases sitting between them.

V gene TRBV29-1 combines with J gene TRBJ2-7; a possible D gene is TRBD1 (7 bases). There are 13 residues in the CDR3. Germline CDR1 is SQVTM and CDR2 is ANQGSEA. The V gene lost 4 bases and the J gene lost 3 bases, with 13 bases spanning the gap. In DNA form, the CDR3 reads TGCAGCGTTGTTCGCGGGACAGACTACGAGCAGTACTTC. Its protein is CSVVRGTDYEQYF.

The genes are TRBV7-2 and TRBJ2-3, with 7 bases fitting TRBD1. The junction had 7 bases not matched to a gene; V was cut back by 4 bases and J by 3 bases. Per the germline V gene, CDR1 is SGHTA and CDR2 is FQGNSA. The CDR3 covers 15 residues. The CDR3 DNA reads as TGTGCCAGCAGCTACCCCGGGACAGAGACAGATACGCAGTATTTT. This encodes CASSYPGTETDTQYF.

This chain links TRBV24-1 with TRBJ2-3; D might be TRBD2 (6 bases). V dropped 1 base and J dropped 4 bases, with 23 bases sitting between them. CDR3 length: 19 amino acids. The V gene's germline CDR1 is KGHDR and CDR2 SFDVKD. CDR3 in amino acids: CATSDLRTLGSSDPDTQYF. CDR3 DNA sequence: TGTGCCACCAGTGATTTAAGGACCCTTGGGTCTAGCGACCCAGATACGCAGTATTTT.

V gene TRBV19 combines with J gene TRBJ1-3; weak D call: TRBD1 (5 bases). This CDR3 region has 13 residues. Germline V gene lookup returns CDR1 LNHDA and CDR2 SQIVND (reference sequence). V was pared by 7 bases and J by 6 bases, with 13 bases between. CDR3 coding DNA: TGTGCCAGTACCTACCGGGGGGTAAACACCATATATTTT. Its translation is CASTYRGVNTIYF.

The gene calls are TRBV7-2 and TRBJ2-2, with unresolved D. This CDR3 spans 14 amino acids. The V end lost 1 base, the J end lost 3 bases, and 6 bases lay between the germline ends. The germline V gene has CDR1 SGHTA and CDR2 FQGNSA. In DNA, the CDR3 is TGTGCCAGCAGCTTAGGACATTACACCGGGGAGCTGTTTTTT. Translation gives CASSLGHYTGELFF. The variable domain in full, with the rest retrieved from reference TRBV7-2 and TRBJ2-2, is GAGVSQSPSNKVTEKGKDVELRCDPISGHTALYWYRQSLGQGLEFLIYFQGNSAPDKSGLPSDRFSAERTGGSVSTLTIQRTQQEDSAVYLCASSLGHYTGELFFGEGSRLTVL.

The genes are TRBV30 and TRBJ2-7; 9 nucleotides match TRBD2. CDR3 length: 14 amino acids. Germline assignment: CDR1 GTSNPN and CDR2 SVGIG (reference sequence). V was pared by 4 bases and J by 2 bases, with 6 bases of the junction left unmatched. In nucleotides, the CDR3 is TGTGCCTGGACTCCCCTAGCGGGACCCTACGAGCAGTACTTC. Residues: CAWTPLAGPYEQYF.

The chain is built from TRBV7-9 and TRBJ2-1, with D tentatively TRBD2 (5 bases). Germline assignment: CDR1 SEHNR and CDR2 FQNEAQ (reference sequence). CDR3 length: 16 amino acids. V was pared by 6 bases and J by 4 bases, with 19 bases between. The CDR3 here is CASRLQDSLVYNEQFF. DNA for the CDR3: TGTGCCAGCAGACTTCAGGACTCGCTGGTATACAATGAGCAGTTCTTC.

The rearrangement links TRBV27 to TRBJ2-3; weak D call: TRBD1 (6 bases). Germline-derived CDR1 and CDR2 are MNHEY and SMNVEV (reference sequence). This CDR3 has 14 residues. V lost 5 bases and J 1 base, leaving 10 bases between the germline ends. The CDR3 spells CASSARTGTDTQYF. The DNA for the CDR3 is TGTGCCAGCAGTGCCCGGACAGGCACAGATACGCAGTATTTT.

CDR3 nucleotides: TGTGCCAGCAGCTTAAGACTAGCGGGAGGGCCGGGGTTCTTC. This codes for CASSLRLAGGPGFF. J is TRBJ2-1 and V is TRBV7-3, with 14 bases that match TRBD2. The germline V gene encodes CDR1 SGHTA and CDR2 FQGTGA. The CDR3 is 14 residues long. Germline trimming cut 1 base from V and 15 bases from J; bases unmatched to any gene: 5.

The chain has TRBV28 and TRBJ1-6; possibly TRBD1 for D (5 bases). The germline gives CDR1 MDHEN, CDR2 SYDVKM. The CDR3 has 13 amino acids. Trimming shortened V by 8 bases and J by 10 bases, and 15 bases separated the two germline ends. The CDR3 nucleotides read TGTGCCAGCTCCCCAGCGGGGGAATCACCCCTCCACTTT. It encodes CASSPAGESPLHF.

J is TRBJ2-7 and V is TRBV5-5; 8 bases match TRBD2. The ends lost 0 bases at V and 2 bases at J; junction bases unmatched: 4. The CDR3 loop spans 15 amino acids. The germline gives CDR1 SGHKS, CDR2 YYEKEE (reference sequence). The CDR3 loop reads CASSLVLAGPYEQYF. CDR3 in DNA: TGTGCCAGCAGCTTGGTTTTAGCGGGACCCTACGAGCAGTACTTC.